A selection of T cell receptor beta chains follows, all from one sample in a study of human T cells and chemical hapten exposure. One entry per CDR3 protein results from TCRdb running MiXCR on the 5' RACE reads. This sample has 110,000 to 150,000 distinct CDR3 sequences, with about 4% found just once. These receptors were collected from a female donor in good health. Each CDR3 is given with its conserved first and last residue. The D gene is left open where the match is weak. Expanded clones get a size class; other rows say once, few or many, or leave the size out.

clone_size,v_call,j_call,d_call,cdr3_aa,cdr3_nt
.,TRBV4-1,TRBJ2-6,TRBD2,CASSQAAGGLSYGANVLTF,TGCGCCAGCAGCCAAGCTGCGGGGGGCCTGAGCTATGGGGCCAACGTCCTGACTTTC
many,TRBV20-1,TRBJ2-3,.,CSARDLGNSDTQYF,TGCAGTGCTAGAGATCTCGGGAATTCAGATACGCAGTATTTT
many,TRBV28,TRBJ2-5,.,CATARSEQKETQYF,TGTGCCACCGCAAGATCGGAACAGAAAGAGACCCAGTACTTC
many,TRBV10-3,TRBJ2-7,.,CAIRDGPYEQYF,TGTGCCATCAGGGACGGACCCTACGAGCAGTACTTC
many,TRBV9,TRBJ1-4,.,CASSVQLNEKLFF,TGTGCCAGCAGCGTCCAATTAAATGAAAAACTGTTTTTT
many,TRBV6-5,TRBJ2-2,.,CASSPGAHTGELFF,TGTGCCAGCTCACCCGGGGCTCACACCGGGGAGCTGTTTTTT
many,TRBV2,TRBJ1-5,TRBD1,CASNGQAGNQPQHF,TGTGCCAGCAACGGACAGGCCGGTAATCAGCCCCAGCATTTT
many,TRBV20-1,TRBJ2-7,TRBD1,CSARADREPYEQYF,TGCAGTGCTCGAGCCGACAGGGAACCCTACGAGCAGTACTTC
few,TRBV3-1,TRBJ2-7,.,CASSHGNEQYF,TGTGCCAGCAGCCACGGGAACGAGCAGTACTTC
many,TRBV20-1,TRBJ2-3,.,CSASRAGASTDTQYF,TGCAGTGCTAGTAGGGCAGGGGCAAGCACAGATACGCAGTATTTT
few,TRBV10-3,TRBJ2-7,TRBD1,CAISDQGSGQGASLDYEQYF,TGTGCCATCAGTGATCAAGGTTCAGGACAGGGGGCTTCTTTGGACTACGAGCAGTACTTC
many,TRBV7-2,TRBJ2-1,TRBD2,CASSLGGTSGVYNEQFF,TGTGCCAGCAGCTTAGGTGGGACTAGCGGGGTGTACAATGAGCAGTTCTTC
many,TRBV4-2,TRBJ2-3,TRBD2,CASSQGPLKAGGSDTQYF,TGTGCCAGCAGCCAAGGTCCACTCAAAGCGGGGGGATCAGATACGCAGTATTTT
many,TRBV20-1,TRBJ1-2,.,CSAIISPSFYGYTF,TGCAGTGCTATTATAAGTCCGTCCTTCTATGGCTACACCTTC
.,TRBV7-2,TRBJ2-3,TRBD2,CASSLWASGGADTQYF,TGTGCCAGCAGCTTATGGGCTAGCGGGGGGGCAGATACGCAGTATTTT
many,TRBV5-1,TRBJ2-6,TRBD1,CASSWDRVTNVLTF,TGCGCCAGCAGCTGGGACAGGGTGACCAACGTCCTGACTTTC
many,TRBV7-6,TRBJ1-1,TRBD1,CASSLEQGANTEAFF,TGTGCCAGCAGCTTAGAGCAGGGGGCGAACACTGAAGCTTTCTTT
many,TRBV10-3,TRBJ1-4,.,CAISERAVLPGGTEEVGKLFF,TGTGCCATCAGTGAGAGGGCAGTCTTACCGGGGGGAACGGAAGAAGTAGGAAAACTGTTTTTT
.,TRBV3-1,TRBJ2-7,TRBD1,CASSLNRGPAVGHEQYF,TGTGCCAGCAGCCTAAACAGGGGCCCGGCCGTTGGCCACGAGCAGTACTTC
many,TRBV24-1,TRBJ2-3,.,CATSRTGKSTDTQYF,TGTGCCACCAGCAGAACAGGGAAGAGTACAGATACGCAGTATTTT